These 6 T cell receptor beta chains originate from one sample sequenced in a study of OX40 agonist ivuxolimab in advanced cancers. Only in-frame clones appear in the TCRdb table, and some are missing; sequencing was by immunoSEQ multiplex PCR. The sample shows about 89,000 clones, roughly 88% of them seen only once. The sample here was CD4+ or CD8+ T cells sorted from blood, taken in a trial of the OX40 agonist ivuxolimab. The source is an adult with an advanced solid tumor such as melanoma, head and neck, liver or kidney cancer.

V gene TRBV5-1 combines with J gene TRBJ1-2; D remains ambiguous. The CDR3 loop spans 14 amino acids. CDR1 is SGHRS, CDR2 YFSETQ, per germline. V dropped 4 bases and J dropped 4 bases, with 14 bases sitting between them. The chain's CDR3 is CASSPDGLGYGYTF. For the CDR3, the DNA is TGCGCCAGCAGCCCGGACGGTCTAGGCTATGGCTACACCTTC.

This chain links TRBV7-9 with TRBJ2-5; D call uncertain. V shed 1 base and J shed 5 bases, with 5 bases lying between them. The germline V gene encodes CDR1 SEHNR and CDR2 FQNEAQ (reference sequence). The length of the CDR3 is 12 residues. The CDR3 nucleotides are TGTGCCAGCAGCTTAGGGTATGAGACCCAGTACTTC. Its translation is CASSLGYETQYF.

V and J are TRBV28 and TRBJ2-1; tentative D call: TRBD2 (6 bases). The CDR3 length is 18 residues. The germline V gene encodes CDR1 MDHEN and CDR2 SYDVKM. Trimming cost V 4 bases and J 0 bases, with 19 bases left between them. This CDR3 reads CASSSPVGGFVSYNEQFF. CDR3 DNA: TGTGCCAGCAGTTCCCCCGTGGGGGGATTCGTCTCCTACAATGAGCAGTTCTTC.

V and J are TRBV7-8 and TRBJ1-5, with D maybe TRBD1 (5 bases). This CDR3 is 16 amino acids long. Germline CDR1 reads SGHVS; CDR2 reads FQNEAQ. Trimming shortened V by 3 bases and J by 2 bases, and 14 bases separated the two germline ends. The CDR3 nucleotides are TGTGCCAGCAGCTTGGGTAGCGGGGCGGGCAATCAGCCCCAGCATTTT. It translates to CASSLGSGAGNQPQHF.

The genes are TRBV5-1 and TRBJ2-5; D not certain. Deletions cut 5 bases from V and 2 bases from J, with 10 bases between. There are 13 residues in the CDR3. Germline V lookup: CDR1 SGHRS, CDR2 YFSETQ. The CDR3 DNA sequence: TGCGCCAGCAGAACCGGGCCGCAAGAGACCCAGTACTTC. Protein product: CASRTGPQETQYF.

The chain is built from TRBV29-1 and TRBJ2-5; D not resolved. Germline V lookup: CDR1 SQVTM, CDR2 ANQGSEA. The germline V and J ends were trimmed by 5 bases and 3 bases, with 13 bases remaining between them. This CDR3 region has 13 residues. CDR3 in amino acids: CSVYNGPEETQYF. The CDR3 DNA follows: TGCAGCGTTTACAATGGGCCAGAAGAGACCCAGTACTTC.